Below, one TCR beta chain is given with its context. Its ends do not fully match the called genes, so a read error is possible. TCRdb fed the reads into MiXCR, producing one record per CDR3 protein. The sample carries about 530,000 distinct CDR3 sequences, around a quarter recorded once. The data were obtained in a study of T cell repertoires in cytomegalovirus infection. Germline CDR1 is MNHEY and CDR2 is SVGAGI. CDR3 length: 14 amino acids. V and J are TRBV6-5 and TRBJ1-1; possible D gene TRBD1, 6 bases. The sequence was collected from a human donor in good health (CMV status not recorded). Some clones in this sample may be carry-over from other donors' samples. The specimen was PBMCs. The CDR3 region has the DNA TGTGCCAGCAGGGCAACAGGGAGGAACACTGAAGCTTCCTTT. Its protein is CASRATGRNTEASF.